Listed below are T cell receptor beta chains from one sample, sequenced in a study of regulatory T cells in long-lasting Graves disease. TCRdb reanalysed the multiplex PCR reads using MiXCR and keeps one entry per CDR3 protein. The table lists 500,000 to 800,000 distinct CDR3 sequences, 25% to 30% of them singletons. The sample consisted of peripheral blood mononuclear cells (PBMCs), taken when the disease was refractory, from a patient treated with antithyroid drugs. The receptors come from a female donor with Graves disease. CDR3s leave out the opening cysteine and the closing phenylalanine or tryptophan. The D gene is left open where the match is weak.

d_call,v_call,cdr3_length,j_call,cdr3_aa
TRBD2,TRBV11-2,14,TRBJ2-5,ASSFASGRLGETQY
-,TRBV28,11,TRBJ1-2,ASSPLGGHGNT
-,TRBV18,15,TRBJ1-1,ASSHTSNVRNLTEAF
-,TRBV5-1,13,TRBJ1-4,ASSLGGLTNEKLF
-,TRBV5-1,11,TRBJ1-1,ASCPDRLAEAF
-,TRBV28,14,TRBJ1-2,ASSMTGWTTGYGYT
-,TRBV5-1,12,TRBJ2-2,ASSLPGVSGELF
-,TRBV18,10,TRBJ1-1,ASSPGSYEAF
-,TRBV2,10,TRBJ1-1,ASPRLGTEAF
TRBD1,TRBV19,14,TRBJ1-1,ASSLGTGKGNTEAF
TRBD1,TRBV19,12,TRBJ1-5,ASSKTGGRQPQH
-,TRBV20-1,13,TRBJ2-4,SAEDYQGAKNIQY
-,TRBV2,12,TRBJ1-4,ASSLHISNEKLF
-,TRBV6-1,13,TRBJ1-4,ASSSSFATNEKLF
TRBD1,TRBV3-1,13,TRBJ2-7,ASSQSGTVPYEQY
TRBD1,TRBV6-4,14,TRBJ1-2,ASSYSGGQKGYGYT
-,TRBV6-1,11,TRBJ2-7,ASSALQTGEQY
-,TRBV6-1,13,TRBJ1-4,ASSPSGMIGEKLF
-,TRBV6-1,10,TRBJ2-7,ASSTLGPEQY
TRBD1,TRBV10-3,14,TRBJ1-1,AISERTGASNTEAF
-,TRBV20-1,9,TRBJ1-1,SARKTEEAF
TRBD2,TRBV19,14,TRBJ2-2,ASSSGRAWYTGELF
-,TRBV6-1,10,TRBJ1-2,ASLLIEGGYT
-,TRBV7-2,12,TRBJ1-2,ASSLAPTANGYT
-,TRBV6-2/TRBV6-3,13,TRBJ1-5,ASTLSWGKDQPQH
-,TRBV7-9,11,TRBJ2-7,ASSQSSSYEQY
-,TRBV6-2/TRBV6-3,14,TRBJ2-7,ASSYSSSRVRYEQY
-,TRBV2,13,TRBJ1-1,ASSEEPAMNTEAF
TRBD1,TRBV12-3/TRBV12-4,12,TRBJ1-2,ASSFNRGGSGYT
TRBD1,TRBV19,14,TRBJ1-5,ATAPSGGAGNQPQH
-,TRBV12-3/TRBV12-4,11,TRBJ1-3,ASSLVGGNTIY
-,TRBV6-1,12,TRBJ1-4,AIGVLATNEKLF
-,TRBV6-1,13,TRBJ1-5,ASSEAQGRNQPQH
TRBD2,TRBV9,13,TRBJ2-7,ASSVGFSGVYEQY
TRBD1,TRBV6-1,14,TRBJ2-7,ASSRSPQGARDEQY
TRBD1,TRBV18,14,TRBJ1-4,ASSPRGQGLNEKLF
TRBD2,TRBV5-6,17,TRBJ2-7,ASSRTGTSGRAGSYEQY
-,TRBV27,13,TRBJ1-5,ASSSPGGINQPQH
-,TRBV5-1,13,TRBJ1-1,TSSLSSSMNTEAF
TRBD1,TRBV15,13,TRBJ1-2,ATSSPRQGIGGYT
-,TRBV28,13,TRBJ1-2,ASSFGDTGMYGYT
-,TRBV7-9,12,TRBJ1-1,ASSLAGYRVEAF
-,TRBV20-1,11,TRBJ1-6,SARDTSRAPLH
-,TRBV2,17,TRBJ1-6,ASTPFAGGGSSYNSPLH
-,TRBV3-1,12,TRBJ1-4,AAAGPGTFEKLF
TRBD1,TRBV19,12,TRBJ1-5,ASSTDRGNQPQH
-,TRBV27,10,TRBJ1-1,ASRSGATEAF
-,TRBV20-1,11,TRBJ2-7,SARVQTGLEQY
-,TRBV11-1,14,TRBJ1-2,ASSFGRGQDNYDYT
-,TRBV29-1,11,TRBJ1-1,SVEGQGFAEAF
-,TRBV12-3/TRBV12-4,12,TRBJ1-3,ASSWGRAGNTIY
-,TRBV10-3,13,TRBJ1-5,AISVGGGGNQPQH
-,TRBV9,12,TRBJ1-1,ASSVGFRVPEAF